This record covers a single TCR beta chain. Its cognate antigen is unknown. Libraries were prepared by immunoSEQ multiplex PCR; TCRdb keeps only in-frame clonotypes and omits some of them. The sample lists about 2 million clones, around 95% occurring once. The record originates from a study of shared clonotypes between healthy human individuals. Findings and caveats of the study: Only blood was sampled; tissue repertoires likely differ. Donor scarcity curtailed the genetic and exposure-history diversity represented herein. With four donors compared, around 5% of naive CD4 clonotypes were shared. Estimated richness was generally greater in naive than memory subsets.

The material sequenced was naive CD4+ T cells sorted from blood. Subset here: CD45RA+ positively selected. The receptor comes from a man aged 18 to 30 in good health.

The CDR3: CASSEATGRNSPLHF. Written as DNA, the CDR3 is TGTGCCAGCAGTGAAGCGACAGGGAGGAATTCACCCCTCCACTTT. The J gene is TRBJ1-6, the V gene TRBV6-1; 7 bases fit TRBD1. Germline V gives CDR1 MNHNS, CDR2 SASEGT. J gave up 7 bases and V 0 bases, and 3 bases lay outside the gene matches. The CDR3 loop spans 15 amino acids.